This T cell receptor beta chain was sequenced for a study of OX40 agonist ivuxolimab in advanced cancers. Concerning the study at large: Ivuxolimab was an agonistic, fully human IgG2 monoclonal antibody directed against OX40 (CD134), a costimulatory receptor. Intravenous ivuxolimab was administered to patients every 2 weeks at six dose levels: 0.01, 0.1, 0.3, 1.5, 3 and 10 mg/kg. Of the approximately 54 patients in dose escalation, 19 had hepatocellular carcinoma, some 15 had melanoma, 9 had renal cell carcinoma and 9 had head and neck cancer. A male proportion of 82.7% and a mean age of roughly 58 years, ranging from roughly 20 to 80, were recorded for the dose-escalation cohort. Prior anti-PD-1, anti-PD-L1 or anti-CTLA-4 therapy was permitted, and 40% of dose-escalation patients had received checkpoint inhibitors. Partial responses occurred in three dose-escalation patients: two with cutaneous melanoma and one with hepatocellular carcinoma. Peripheral TCRbeta sequencing was intended to test whether TCR sequence diversity was altered and clonal T-cell expansion was caused by ivuxolimab. The paper covers the monotherapy dose-escalation part of the phase I ivuxolimab trial, which included N ≈ 50 patients.

General conclusions and limits of the study: Antigen specificity was not determined for the clonally expanded peripheral T cells. At doses from 0.1 to 3.0 mg/kg, clonal expansion was seen in both CD4+ and CD8+ blood T cells between baseline and week 6. In the 0.1-3.0 mg/kg groups, partial responders were among the patients with the lowest normalized peripheral clonal expansion, particularly in CD8+ T cells. Low levels of normalized T-cell clonal expansion were also shown by some nonresponding patients. After ivuxolimab, CD8+ T cells had more expanded clones than CD4+ T cells on average.

CDR1 and CDR2, per the germline V gene, are SGHRS and YFSETQ. The CDR3, from cysteine to phenylalanine, totals 15 residues. Of the read, only the CDR3 DNA is kept; its 45 bases are in frame from base 1. The germline V and J ends show losses of 5 bases and 5 bases respectively, and no gene match explains 6 bases of the junction. Patients with a history of autoimmune disease or receiving systemic immunosuppression were excluded from the trial. Peripheral blood for TCR sequencing was drawn from every dose cohort at baseline, at cycle 4 day 1 and at cycle 7 day 1. The samples were taken from a phase I, first-in-human, multicenter, open-label dose-escalation trial of ivuxolimab. The trial enrolled adults with locally advanced or metastatic head and neck squamous cell, hepatocellular, melanoma or renal cell carcinoma. Before TCR sequencing, CD4+ T cells and CD8+ T cells were sorted from peripheral blood as separate populations.

About this clone: There is no known antigen for this receptor. Base qualities are missing; no much larger clone stands one base away.

Genomic DNA was isolated from the sorted cells so that the TCRbeta CDR3 region could be sequenced. The immunoSEQ Assay was used for sequencing of TCRbeta CDR3 regions. TCRdb took over this immuneACCESS table, retaining in-frame rearrangements with V and J assigned. Such tables are incomplete; in checked studies, under half of the missing clones stem from an unresolved V gene, and the remainder is unexplained. The sample table records nearly 80,000 clones; 90% of these occur just once. Jointly, the top ten make up 0.33% of the sample. The receptor comes from an adult with an advanced solid tumor such as melanoma, head and neck, liver or kidney cancer. The chain is encoded by TRBV5-1 joined to TRBJ2-5, with 13 bases in between that match TRBD2. Sample: CD4+ or CD8+ T cells sorted from blood, taken in a trial of the OX40 agonist ivuxolimab. The nucleotide sequence reads TGCGCCAGCAGTTCCACTAGCGGGGGGGCTGAGACCCAGTACTTC. Its product reads: CASSSTSGGAETQYF.